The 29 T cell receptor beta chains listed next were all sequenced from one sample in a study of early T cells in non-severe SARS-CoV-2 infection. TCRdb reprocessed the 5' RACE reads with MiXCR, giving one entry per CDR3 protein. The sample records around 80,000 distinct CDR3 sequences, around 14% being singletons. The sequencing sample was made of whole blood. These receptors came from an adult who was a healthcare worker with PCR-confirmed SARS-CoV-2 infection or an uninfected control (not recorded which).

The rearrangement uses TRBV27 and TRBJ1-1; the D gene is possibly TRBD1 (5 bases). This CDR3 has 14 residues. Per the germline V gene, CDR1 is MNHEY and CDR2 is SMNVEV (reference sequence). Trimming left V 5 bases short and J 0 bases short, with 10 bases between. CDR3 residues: CASSIDRVNTEAFF. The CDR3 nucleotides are TGTGCCAGCAGTATTGACAGAGTGAACACTGAAGCTTTCTTT.

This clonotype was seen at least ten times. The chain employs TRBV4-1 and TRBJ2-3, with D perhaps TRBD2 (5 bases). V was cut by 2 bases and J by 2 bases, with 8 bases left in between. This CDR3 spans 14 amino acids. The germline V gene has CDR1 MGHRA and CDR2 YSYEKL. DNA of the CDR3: TGCGCCAGCAGCCAACTGGGAGCCACAGATACGCAGTATTTT. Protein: CASSQLGATDTQYF.

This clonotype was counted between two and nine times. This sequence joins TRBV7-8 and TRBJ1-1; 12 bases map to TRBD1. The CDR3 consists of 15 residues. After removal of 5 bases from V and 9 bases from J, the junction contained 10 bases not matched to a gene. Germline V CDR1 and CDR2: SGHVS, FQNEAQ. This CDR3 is CASSPRDRGPGKAFF. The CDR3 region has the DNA TGTGCCAGCAGCCCTAGGGACAGGGGGCCAGGTAAAGCTTTCTTT.

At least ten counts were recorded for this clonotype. CDR3 amino acids: CASRGHLKNTEAFF. DNA for the CDR3: TGTGCCAGCAGAGGACACTTGAAGAACACTGAAGCTTTCTTT. The V gene is TRBV6-5, the J gene TRBJ1-1; D is possibly TRBD1 (5 bases). V lost 6 bases and J lost 1, with 12 bases in between. The CDR3 has 14 amino acids. Germline CDR1 is MNHEY and CDR2 is SVGAGI.

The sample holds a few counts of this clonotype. CDR3 nucleotide sequence: TGTGCCAGCAACCTCCTGGACAGGGGGAATACTGATGAGCAGTTCTTC. It encodes CASNLLDRGNTDEQFF. The V call is TRBV27, the J call TRBJ2-1; 10 nucleotides match TRBD1. CDR3 length equals 16 residues. Trimming cost V 7 bases and J 8 bases; bases outside gene matches: 14. CDR1 is MNHEY and CDR2 is SMNVEV in the germline V gene (reference sequence).

DNA of the CDR3: TGCGCCAGCAGCTCACAAGACTGGGATTCACCCCTCCACTTT. Protein product: CASSSQDWDSPLHF. The V call is TRBV5-1, the J call TRBJ1-6, with D hard to call. V was trimmed by 3 bases and J by 8 bases, leaving 12 bases between them. This CDR3 comprises 14 residues. Germline V gene data show CDR1 as SGHRS and CDR2 as YFSETQ.

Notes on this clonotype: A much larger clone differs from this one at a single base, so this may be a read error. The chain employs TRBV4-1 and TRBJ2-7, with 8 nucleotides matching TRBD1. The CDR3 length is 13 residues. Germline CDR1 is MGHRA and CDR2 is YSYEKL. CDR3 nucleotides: TGCGTCAGCAGCCCGGACAGGGCCTACGAGCAGTACTTC. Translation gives CVSSPDRAYEQYF.

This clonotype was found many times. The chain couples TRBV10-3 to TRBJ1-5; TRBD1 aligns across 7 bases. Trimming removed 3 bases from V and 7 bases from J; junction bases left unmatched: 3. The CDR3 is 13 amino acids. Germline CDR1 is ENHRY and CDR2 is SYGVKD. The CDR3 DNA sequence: TGTGCCATCAGTGACAGGGGGGCACAGCCCCAGCATTTT. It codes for CAISDRGAQPQHF.

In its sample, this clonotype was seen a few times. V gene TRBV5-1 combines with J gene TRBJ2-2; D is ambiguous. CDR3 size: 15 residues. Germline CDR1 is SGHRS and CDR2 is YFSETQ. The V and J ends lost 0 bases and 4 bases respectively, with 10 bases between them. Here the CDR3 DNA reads TGCGCCAGCAGCTTGGCCACACAGACCACCGGGGAGCTGTTTTTT. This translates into CASSLATQTTGELFF.

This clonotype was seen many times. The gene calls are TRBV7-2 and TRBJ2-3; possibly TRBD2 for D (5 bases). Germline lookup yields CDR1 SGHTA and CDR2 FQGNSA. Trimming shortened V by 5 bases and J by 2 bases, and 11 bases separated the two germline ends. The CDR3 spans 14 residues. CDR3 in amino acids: CASSPGLSTDTQYF. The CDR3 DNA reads TGTGCCAGCAGCCCCGGACTGTCCACAGATACGCAGTATTTT.

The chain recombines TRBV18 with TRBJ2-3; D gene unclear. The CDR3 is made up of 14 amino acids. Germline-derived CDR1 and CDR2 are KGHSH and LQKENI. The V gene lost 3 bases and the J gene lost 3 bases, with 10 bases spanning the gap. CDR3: CASSPLGGTDTQYF. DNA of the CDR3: TGTGCCAGCTCACCCCTTGGTGGTACAGATACGCAGTATTTT.

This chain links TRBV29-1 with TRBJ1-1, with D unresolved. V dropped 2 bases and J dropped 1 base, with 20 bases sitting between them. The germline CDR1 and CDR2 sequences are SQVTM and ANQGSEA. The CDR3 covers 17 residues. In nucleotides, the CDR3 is TGCAGCGTTGAACAGAGCCATCGACCCACGGAGAACACTGAAGCTTTCTTT. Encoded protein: CSVEQSHRPTENTEAFF.

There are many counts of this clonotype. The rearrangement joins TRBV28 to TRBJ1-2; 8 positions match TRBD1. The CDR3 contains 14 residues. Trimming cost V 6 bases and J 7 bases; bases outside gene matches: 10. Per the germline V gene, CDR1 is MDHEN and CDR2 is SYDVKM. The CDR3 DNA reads TGTGCCAGCAGACCACAGGGGGATGAAAGTGGCTACACCTTC. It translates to CASRPQGDESGYTF.

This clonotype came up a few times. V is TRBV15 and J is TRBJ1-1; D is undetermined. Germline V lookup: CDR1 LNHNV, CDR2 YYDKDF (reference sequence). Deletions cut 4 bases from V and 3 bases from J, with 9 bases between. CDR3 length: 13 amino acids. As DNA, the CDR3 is TGTGCCACCAGCAATGGGGATCACACTGAAGCTTTCTTT. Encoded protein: CATSNGDHTEAFF.

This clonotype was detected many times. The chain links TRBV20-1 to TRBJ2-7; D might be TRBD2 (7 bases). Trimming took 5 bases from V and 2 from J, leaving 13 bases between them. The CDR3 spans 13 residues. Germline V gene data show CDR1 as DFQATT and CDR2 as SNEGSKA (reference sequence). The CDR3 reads CSARGEGAYEQYF. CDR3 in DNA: TGCAGTGCTCGGGGGGAGGGGGCCTACGAGCAGTACTTC.

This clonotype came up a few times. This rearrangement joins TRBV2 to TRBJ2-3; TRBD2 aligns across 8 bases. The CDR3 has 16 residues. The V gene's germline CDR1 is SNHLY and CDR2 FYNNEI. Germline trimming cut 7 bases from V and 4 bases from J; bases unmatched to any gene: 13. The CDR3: CASIPRAGAAPDTQYF. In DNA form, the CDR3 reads TGTGCCAGCATCCCTAGAGCGGGGGCAGCTCCAGATACGCAGTATTTT.

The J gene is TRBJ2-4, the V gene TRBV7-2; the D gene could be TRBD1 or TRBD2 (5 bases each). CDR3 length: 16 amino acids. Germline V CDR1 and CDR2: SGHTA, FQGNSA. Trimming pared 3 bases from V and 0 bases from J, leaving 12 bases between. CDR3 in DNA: TGTGCCAGCAGCTTGGCCGGGACCCTAGCCAAAAACATTCAGTACTTC. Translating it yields CASSLAGTLAKNIQYF.

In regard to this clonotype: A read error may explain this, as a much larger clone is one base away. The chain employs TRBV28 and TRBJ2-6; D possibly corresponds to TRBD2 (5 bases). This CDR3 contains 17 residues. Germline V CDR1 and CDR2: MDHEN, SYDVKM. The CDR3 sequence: CASSLWGAYSRANVLTF. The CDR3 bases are TGTGCCAGCAGTTTATGGGGAGCTTACTCTAGGGCCAACGTCCTGACTTTC.

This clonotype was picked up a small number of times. The CDR3 DNA is TGTGCCAGCAGTTTAGGACAGGGGGCTGATACTGAAGCTTTCTTT. This translates into CASSLGQGADTEAFF. The chain combines TRBV12-3 or TRBV12-4 with TRBJ1-1; 10 nucleotides agree with TRBD1. V was pared by 1 base and J by 5 bases, with 4 bases of the junction left unmatched. This CDR3 is built from 15 residues.

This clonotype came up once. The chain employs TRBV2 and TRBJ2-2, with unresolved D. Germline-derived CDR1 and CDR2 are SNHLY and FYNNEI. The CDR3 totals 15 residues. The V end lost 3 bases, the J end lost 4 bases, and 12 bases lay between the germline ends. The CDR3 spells CASSEVLRLTGELFF. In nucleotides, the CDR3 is TGTGCCAGCAGTGAGGTTCTTCGACTCACCGGGGAGCTGTTTTTT.

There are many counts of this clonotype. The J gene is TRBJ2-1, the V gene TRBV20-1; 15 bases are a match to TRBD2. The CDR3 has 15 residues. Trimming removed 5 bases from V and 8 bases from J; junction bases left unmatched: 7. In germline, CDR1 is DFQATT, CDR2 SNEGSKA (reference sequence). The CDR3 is CSARTSGRAGYEQFF. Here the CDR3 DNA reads TGCAGTGCTCGGACTAGCGGGAGGGCCGGTTATGAGCAGTTCTTC.

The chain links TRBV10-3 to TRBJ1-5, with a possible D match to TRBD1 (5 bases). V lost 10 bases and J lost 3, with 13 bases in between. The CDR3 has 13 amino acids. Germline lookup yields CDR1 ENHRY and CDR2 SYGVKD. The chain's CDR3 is CATGGAHNQPQHF. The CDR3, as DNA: TGTGCCACCGGGGGAGCCCACAATCAGCCCCAGCATTTT.

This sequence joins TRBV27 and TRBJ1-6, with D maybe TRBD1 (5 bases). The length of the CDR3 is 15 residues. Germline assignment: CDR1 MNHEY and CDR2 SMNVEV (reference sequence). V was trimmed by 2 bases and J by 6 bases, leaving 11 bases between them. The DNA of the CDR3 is TGTGCCAGCAGTTTAGGGGACGGAATTAATTCACCCCTCCACTTT. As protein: CASSLGDGINSPLHF.

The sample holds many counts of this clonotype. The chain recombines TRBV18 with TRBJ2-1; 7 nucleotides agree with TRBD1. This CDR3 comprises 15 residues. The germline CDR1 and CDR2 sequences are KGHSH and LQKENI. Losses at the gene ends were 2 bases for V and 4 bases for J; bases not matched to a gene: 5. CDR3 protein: CASSPMTGLYNEQFF. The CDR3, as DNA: TGTGCCAGCTCACCAATGACAGGGCTTTACAATGAGCAGTTCTTC.

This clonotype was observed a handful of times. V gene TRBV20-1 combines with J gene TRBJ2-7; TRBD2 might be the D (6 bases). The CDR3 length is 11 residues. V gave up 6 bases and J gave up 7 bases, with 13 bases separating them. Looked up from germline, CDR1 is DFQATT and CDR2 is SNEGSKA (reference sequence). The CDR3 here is CSAQTGVEQYF. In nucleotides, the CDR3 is TGCAGTGCCCAAACGGGGGTTGAGCAGTACTTC.

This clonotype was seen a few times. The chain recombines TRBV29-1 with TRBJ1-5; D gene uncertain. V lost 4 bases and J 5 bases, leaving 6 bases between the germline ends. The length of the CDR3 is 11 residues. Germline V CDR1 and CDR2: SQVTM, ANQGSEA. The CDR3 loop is CSVGQDQPQHF. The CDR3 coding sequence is TGCAGCGTTGGTCAGGATCAGCCCCAGCATTTT.

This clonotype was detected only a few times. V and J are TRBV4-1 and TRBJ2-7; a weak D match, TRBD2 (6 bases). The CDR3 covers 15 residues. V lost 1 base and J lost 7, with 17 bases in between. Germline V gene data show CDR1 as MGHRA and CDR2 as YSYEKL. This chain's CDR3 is CASSQVVEGKREQYF. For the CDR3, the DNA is TGCGCCAGCAGCCAAGTTGTGGAGGGGAAGAGGGAGCAGTACTTC.

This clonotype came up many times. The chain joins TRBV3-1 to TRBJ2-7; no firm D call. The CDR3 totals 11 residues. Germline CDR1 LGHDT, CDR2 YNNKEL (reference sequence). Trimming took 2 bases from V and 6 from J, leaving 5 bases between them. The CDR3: CASSQLGEQYF. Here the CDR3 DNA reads TGTGCCAGCAGCCAACTAGGCGAGCAGTACTTC.

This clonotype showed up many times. In DNA, the CDR3 is TGTGCCAGCAGCCGAAGGGGCGGTGAAGCTTTCTTT. It specifies CASSRRGGEAFF. This chain links TRBV2 with TRBJ1-1, with D possibly matching TRBD1 (5 bases). The CDR3 is 12 residues long. Between the trimmed V and J ends, which lost 6 bases and 7 bases, there was a span of 12 bases. Germline V lookup: CDR1 SNHLY, CDR2 FYNNEI.